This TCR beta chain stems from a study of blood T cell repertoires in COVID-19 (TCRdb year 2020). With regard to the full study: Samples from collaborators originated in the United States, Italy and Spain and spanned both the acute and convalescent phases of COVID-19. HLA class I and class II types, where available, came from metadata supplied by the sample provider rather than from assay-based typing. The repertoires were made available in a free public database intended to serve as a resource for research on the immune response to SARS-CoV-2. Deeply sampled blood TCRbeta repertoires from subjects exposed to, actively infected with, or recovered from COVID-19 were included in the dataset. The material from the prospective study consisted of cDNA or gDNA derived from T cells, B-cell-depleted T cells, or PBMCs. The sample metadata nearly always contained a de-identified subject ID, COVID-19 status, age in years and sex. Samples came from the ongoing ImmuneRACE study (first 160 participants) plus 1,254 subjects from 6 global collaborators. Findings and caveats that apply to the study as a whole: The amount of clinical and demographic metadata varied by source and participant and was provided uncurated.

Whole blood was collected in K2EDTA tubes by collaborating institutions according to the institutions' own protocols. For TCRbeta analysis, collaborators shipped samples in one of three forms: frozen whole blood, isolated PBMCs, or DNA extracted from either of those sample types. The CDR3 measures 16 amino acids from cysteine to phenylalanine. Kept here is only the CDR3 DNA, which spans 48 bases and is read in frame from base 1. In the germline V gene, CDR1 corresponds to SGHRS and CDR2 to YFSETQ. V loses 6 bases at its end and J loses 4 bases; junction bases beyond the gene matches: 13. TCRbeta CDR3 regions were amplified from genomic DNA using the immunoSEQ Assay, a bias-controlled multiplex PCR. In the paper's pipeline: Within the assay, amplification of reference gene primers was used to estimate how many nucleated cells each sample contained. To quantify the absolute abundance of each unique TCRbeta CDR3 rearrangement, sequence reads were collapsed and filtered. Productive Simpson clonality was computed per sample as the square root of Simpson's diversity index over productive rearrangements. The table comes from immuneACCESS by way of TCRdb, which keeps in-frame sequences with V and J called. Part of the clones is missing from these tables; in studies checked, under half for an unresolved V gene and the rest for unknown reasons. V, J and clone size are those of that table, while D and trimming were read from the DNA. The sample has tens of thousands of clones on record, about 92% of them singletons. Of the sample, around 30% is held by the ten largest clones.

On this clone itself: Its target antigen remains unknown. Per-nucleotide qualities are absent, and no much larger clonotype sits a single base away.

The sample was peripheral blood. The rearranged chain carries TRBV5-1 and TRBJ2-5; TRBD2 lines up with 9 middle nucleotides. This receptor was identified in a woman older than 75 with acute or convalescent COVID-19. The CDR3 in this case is CASTPLGGGALETQYF. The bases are TGCGCCAGCACGCCTTTAGGCGGGGGGGCCCTAGAGACCCAGTACTTC.